This T cell receptor (beta chain) was identified in a study of blood T cell repertoires in COVID-19. Looking at the study overall: T cells, B-cell-depleted T cells, or PBMCs provided the cDNA or gDNA that served as material.

V gave up 1 base and J gave up 0 bases; unmatched junction bases: 16. The germline CDR1 and CDR2 sequences are SGHTS and YDEGEE. The CDR3 is 20 amino acids. Here immunoSEQ multiplex PCR was the method, and the copy in TCRdb shows in-frame clones only, minus some. This table holds 73,000 or so clones, 80% to 85% found once. The gene calls are TRBV5-8 and TRBJ1-1, with 9 bases matching TRBD1. Sequencing was carried out using peripheral blood. The receptor was derived from a woman aged 55-75 years with acute or convalescent COVID-19. The CDR3, as DNA: TGTGCCAGCAGCTTGACCCAGACCTTTACCGGGACAGGGTTGAACACTGAAGCTTTCTTT. Translating gives CASSLTQTFTGTGLNTEAFF.